This TCR beta chain was sequenced in a study of cytomegalovirus exposure and HLA in healthy donors. Whole-study findings and limits: Reportedly, TCR beta sequences accurately predicted HLA-A and HLA-B alleles in most subjects.

It was healthy bone marrow donors who served as donors. PCR employed 60 Vbeta and 13 Jbeta primers. Data came from immunoSEQ multiplex PCR; TCRdb stores just in-frame clones and leaves some out. Here the sample spans fewer than 200,000 clones, 68% being singletons. Germline values: CDR1 MNHEY, CDR2 SVGAGI. The V and J ends lost 6 bases and 6 bases, in that order; junction bases with no gene match: 7. The CDR3 runs to 14 residues. As concerns this clone: Its antigen remains unidentified.

Material for sequencing was PBMCs. The chain recombines TRBV6-5 with TRBJ1-4; 7 bases fit TRBD1. The clonotype comes from a woman aged 35 to 49 in good health and CMV-seropositive. CDR3 protein: CASSWDSGDEKLFF. In nucleotides, the CDR3 is TGTGCCAGCAGCTGGGACAGTGGGGATGAAAAACTGTTTTTT.